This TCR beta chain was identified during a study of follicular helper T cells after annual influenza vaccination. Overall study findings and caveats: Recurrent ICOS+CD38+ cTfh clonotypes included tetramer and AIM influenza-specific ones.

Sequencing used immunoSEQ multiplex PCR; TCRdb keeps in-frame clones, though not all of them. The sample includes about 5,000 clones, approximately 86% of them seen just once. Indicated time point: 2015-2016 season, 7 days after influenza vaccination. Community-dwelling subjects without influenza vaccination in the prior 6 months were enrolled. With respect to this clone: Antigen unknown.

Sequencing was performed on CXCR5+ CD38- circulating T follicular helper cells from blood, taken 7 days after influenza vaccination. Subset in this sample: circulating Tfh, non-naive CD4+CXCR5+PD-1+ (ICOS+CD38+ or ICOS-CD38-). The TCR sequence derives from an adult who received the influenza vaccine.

CDR3 sequence (DNA): TGCGCCAAGGGACAAAACTACGAGCAGTACTTC. Encoded protein: CAKGQNYEQYF. V and J are TRBV23-1 and TRBJ2-7, with a weak D call TRBD1 (6 bases). TRBV23-1 is treated as an ORF (open reading frame) with a function not yet certain. Trimming took off 10 bases at V and 3 bases at J, with 10 bases between the two ends. The CDR3 runs 11 residues.